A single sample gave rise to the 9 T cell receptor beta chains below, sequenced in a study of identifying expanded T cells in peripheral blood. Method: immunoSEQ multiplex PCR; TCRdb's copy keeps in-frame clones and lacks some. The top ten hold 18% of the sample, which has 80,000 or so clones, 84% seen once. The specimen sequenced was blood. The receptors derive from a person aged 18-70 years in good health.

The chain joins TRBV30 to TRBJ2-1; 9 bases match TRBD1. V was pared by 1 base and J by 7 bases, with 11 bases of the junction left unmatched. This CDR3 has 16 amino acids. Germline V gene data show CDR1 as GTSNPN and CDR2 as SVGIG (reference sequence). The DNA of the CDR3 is TGTGCCTGGAGTGCGCCGGGACAGGGAATATCAAATGAGCAGTTCTTC. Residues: CAWSAPGQGISNEQFF.

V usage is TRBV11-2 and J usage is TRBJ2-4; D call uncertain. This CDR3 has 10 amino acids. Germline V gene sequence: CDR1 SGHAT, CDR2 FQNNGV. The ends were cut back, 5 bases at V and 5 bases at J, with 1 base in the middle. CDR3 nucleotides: TGTGCCAGCAGCGAAAACATTCAGTACTTC. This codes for CASSENIQYF.

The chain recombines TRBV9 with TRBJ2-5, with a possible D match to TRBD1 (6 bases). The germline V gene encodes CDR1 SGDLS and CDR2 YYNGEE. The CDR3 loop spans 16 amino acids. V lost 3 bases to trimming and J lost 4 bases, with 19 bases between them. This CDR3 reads CASSEAGVRGGETQYF. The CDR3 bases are TGTGCCAGCAGCGAAGCAGGGGTCCGGGGTGGAGAGACCCAGTACTTC.

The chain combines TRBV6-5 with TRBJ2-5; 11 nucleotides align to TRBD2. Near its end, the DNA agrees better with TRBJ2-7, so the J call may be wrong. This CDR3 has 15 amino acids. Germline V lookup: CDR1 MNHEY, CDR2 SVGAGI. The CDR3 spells CASSRLAGTSYEQYF. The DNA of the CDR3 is TGTGCCAGCAGCAGACTAGCGGGAACCTCCTACGAGCAGTACTTC.

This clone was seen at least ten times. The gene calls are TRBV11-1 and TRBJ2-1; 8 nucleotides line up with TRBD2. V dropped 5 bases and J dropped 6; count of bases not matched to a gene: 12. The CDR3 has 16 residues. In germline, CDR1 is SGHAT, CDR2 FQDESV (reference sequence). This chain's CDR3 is CASSTSTGGPFNEQFF. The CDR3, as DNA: TGTGCCAGCAGCACTTCCACGGGAGGGCCCTTCAATGAGCAGTTCTTC.

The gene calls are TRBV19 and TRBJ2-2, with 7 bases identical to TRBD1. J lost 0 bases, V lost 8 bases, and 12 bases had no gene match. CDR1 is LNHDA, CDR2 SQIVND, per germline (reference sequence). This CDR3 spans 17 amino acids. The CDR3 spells CASYHRGRDANTGELFF. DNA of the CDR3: TGTGCCAGTTATCACAGGGGACGGGACGCGAACACCGGGGAGCTGTTTTTT. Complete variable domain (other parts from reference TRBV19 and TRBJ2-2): DGGITQSPKYLFRKEGQNVTLSCEQNLNHDAMYWYRQDPGQGLRLIYYSQIVNDFQKGDIAEGYSVSREKKESFPLTVTSAQKNPTAFYLCASYHRGRDANTGELFFGEGSRLTVL.

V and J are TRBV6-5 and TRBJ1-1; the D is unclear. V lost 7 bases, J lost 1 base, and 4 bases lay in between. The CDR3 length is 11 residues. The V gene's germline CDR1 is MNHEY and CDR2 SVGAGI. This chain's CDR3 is CASTRNTEAFF. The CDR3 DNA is TGTGCCAGCACCAGGAACACTGAAGCTTTCTTT.

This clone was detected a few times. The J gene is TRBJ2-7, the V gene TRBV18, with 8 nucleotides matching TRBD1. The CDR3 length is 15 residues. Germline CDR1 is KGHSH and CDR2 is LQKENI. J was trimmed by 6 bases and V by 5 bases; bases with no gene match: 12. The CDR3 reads CASSSILIGQGEQYF. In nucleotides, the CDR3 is TGTGCCAGCTCATCGATATTAATTGGACAGGGCGAGCAGTACTTC.

Written as DNA, the CDR3 is TGTGCCAGCAGTGAAACCCGGACAGGGGTCCAGCCCCAGCATTTT. Protein: CASSETRTGVQPQHF. This rearrangement joins TRBV2 to TRBJ1-5; 9 positions match TRBD1. The J segment lost 7 bases and the V segment lost 2 bases, leaving 6 bases of the junction unmatched. CDR3 length equals 15 residues. Germline V gene sequence: CDR1 SNHLY, CDR2 FYNNEI.